This T cell receptor beta chain comes out of a study of shared clonotypes between healthy human individuals (dated by TCRdb to 2020 to 2022). Background for the entire study: Three men and a couple of women, aged 18 to 49 years, made up the cohort. Per donor, three plates each were used for CD4 naive and CD4 memory, two for CD8 naive, and one for CD8 memory. The study deeply sequenced blood TCR repertoires of roughly five healthy adults to estimate repertoire size and the extent of clonotype sharing between individuals. To increase sequencing depth and limit assay-specific biases, different laboratories used diverse techniques to prepare libraries and sequence TCR repertoires. Each donor's leukapheresis produced roughly between roughly 0.85 and 9.5 billion PBMCs. What the work shows at the level of the full study, not this receptor alone: Sampling was restricted to blood, and TCR repertoires in tissues likely differ from the TCR repertoires found in blood. Sharing across a few donors was observed for around 5% of naive CD4, over 3% of naive CD8, about 2.3% of memory CD4, and less than 0.45% of memory CD8 clonotypes. Incomplete sequencing was indicated by rarefaction of sorted-subset datasets, despite the large sequencing depth. Naive subsets generally had larger estimated clonotype richness than memory subsets did. Pairwise subsampling indicated that sequencing depth was expected to affect the degree of clonotype sharing among donors. Compared with non-shared clonotypes, clonotypes shared by all four sorted-subset donors had higher generation probabilities. Because the study included only a small number of donors, the genetic and exposure-history diversity represented was limited.

The CDR3 goes from the cysteine to the phenylalanine over 15 residues. Only CDR3 DNA is held: 45 bases, read in frame from base 1. CDR1 MNHEY and CDR2 SMNVEV are derived from the germline V gene (reference sequence). V ends up 4 bases short and J 2 bases short, with an unmatched junction base count of 5. TCR CDR3 regions were amplified from genomic DNA by multiplex PCR using the deep immunoSEQ assay. Genomic DNA extracted from each cell subset was distributed evenly over all wells of several immunoSEQ 96-well plates, and each plate served as one replicate. Each replicate PCR for sorted subsets received roughly 200 ng genomic DNA, equal to around 32,000 T cell genomes. Purified libraries were quantified with a Qubit 3.0 fluorometer, sized on a Bioanalyzer 2100, and re-quantified with the KAPA Library Quantification kit. A separate single-read 150-cycle Illumina NextSeq 550 flow cell was used to sequence each immunoSEQ 96-well plate. As for how the authors treated the data: Because only junctional sequences without quality scores were contained in the immunoSEQ output, filtering matching that applied to full-length reads could not be performed. Sequences were annotated with PyIR, a Python wrapper for IgBLAST v1.9, and V/J genes and CDR3 were assigned using IMGT germline references. Reads with weak V/J assignments (E-value above 1e-6), missing CDR3, stop codons, out-of-frame junctions, or ambiguous translated residues were removed. V3J clonotypes were defined as sequences sharing the same inferred V gene, J gene, and CDR3 amino acid sequence. Percentage overlap between repertoires was computed as shared unique clonotypes divided by the size of the smaller repertoire. RTK rarefaction, the Chao1 estimator, and Recon v2.1 estimates of unobserved clonotypes were used to assess repertoire richness. Generation probabilities for all TCRbeta clonotypes obtained by the gDNA method from a few donors were computed using OLGA. TCRdb carries this immuneACCESS record with in-frame sequences only. Its versions omit some clonotypes, under half of them owing to an unresolved V gene in the studies checked, with the rest unexplained. V and J calls and clone size are as listed in that table; D and trimming were resolved from the DNA. The sample table contains under 550,000 clones; only one count was recorded for 95% to 97% of them. The top ten constitute approximately 0.06% of the sample.

A word on this clone: The antigen it recognizes is unknown. There are no base qualities to consult, and no much larger clone falls within one base.

The donors were healthy, HIV-negative adults with no recently reported acute infections or vaccinations. Only Caucasian adults living in Nashville, Tennessee, USA were represented among the donors. Magnetic negative selection was used to enrich CD4+ T cells, after which naive cells were positively selected on CD45RA and the negative fraction became the memory subset. After blood collection by leukapheresis, PBMCs were isolated using Ficoll-Histopaque density gradient centrifugation and then cryopreserved in the vapor phase of liquid nitrogen. Analytical flow cytometry was used to check the purity and quantity of each magnetically sorted T cell population. Each sorted fraction had its genomic DNA isolated and then quantified by UV absorbance on a Nanodrop 2000c.

This sequence uses TRBV27 and TRBJ1-5; 7 nucleotides in the junction match TRBD1. Input material: naive CD4+ T cells sorted from blood. Taken with the paper, the label for cell subset or site translates to: CD45RA+ positively selected. The TCR comes from a woman in her 30s in good health. The CDR3 reads as follows: CASSSDRDGNQPQHF. The nucleotide sequence reads as follows: TGTGCCAGCAGTTCCGACAGGGACGGCAATCAGCCCCAGCATTTT.